Listed here are 10 T cell receptor beta chains from one sample, sequenced in a study of metastatic and nonmetastatic thyroid tumors. TCRdb reprocessed the PCR reads using MiXCR. This sample has over 15,000 clones, with about 25% found just once. Thyroid surgery had not been preceded by any treatment in any patient. The sequencing input was tumor tissue. Receptor source: a female donor with papillary thyroid cancer or a benign thyroid nodule (not recorded which). Some clones in this sample may be carry-over from other donors' samples.

Concerning this clone: It may be a read error: a sequence one base away is much more abundant. This sample also contains other DNA sequences that code for the same CDR3. This chain connects TRBV28 to TRBJ1-2; D is unclear. With 6 bases removed from V and 6 bases from J, the gap between germline ends came to 11 bases. The germline CDR1 and CDR2 sequences are MDHEN and SYDVKM. The CDR3 totals 12 residues. The CDR3 region has the DNA TGTGCCAGCAGGAAGGCGCTTGATGGCTACACCTTC. Amino acids: CASRKALDGYTF.

This clone was seen at least ten times. This sequence joins TRBV5-1 and TRBJ2-3, with D uncertain. Trimming shortened V by 0 bases and J by 3 bases, and 5 bases separated the two germline ends. The CDR3 is made up of 13 amino acids. Germline values: CDR1 SGHRS, CDR2 YFSETQ. CDR3 region: CASSLAGTDTQYF. The CDR3 region has the DNA TGCGCCAGCAGCTTGGCCGGAACAGATACGCAGTATTTT.

This clone was found many times. V is TRBV5-1 and J is TRBJ1-2; D remains ambiguous. CDR3 size: 17 residues. The V end was cut by 2 bases, the J end by 6 bases, with 23 bases between. Germline CDR1 reads SGHRS; CDR2 reads YFSETQ. This CDR3 reads CASSFRRGGPVYHGYTF. The CDR3 coding sequence is TGCGCCAGCAGCTTTAGACGGGGTGGGCCGGTTTACCATGGCTACACCTTC. The complete variable domain, with remaining parts taken from reference TRBV5-1 and TRBJ1-2, reads KAGVTQTPRYLIKTRGQQVTLSCSPISGHRSVSWYQQTPGQGLQFLFEYFSETQRNKGNFPGRFSGRQFSNSRSEMNVSTLELGDSALYLCASSFRRGGPVYHGYTFGSGTRLTVV.

The chain couples TRBV27 to TRBJ1-1; D possibly corresponds to TRBD1 (6 bases). Per the germline V gene, CDR1 is MNHEY and CDR2 is SMNVEV (reference sequence). The V end was cut by 6 bases, the J end by 5 bases, with 13 bases between. The CDR3 is 13 amino acids. CDR3 loop: CASRGGVGTEAFF. CDR3 sequence (DNA): TGTGCCAGCAGGGGGGGCGTGGGGACTGAAGCTTTCTTT.

This clone was found many times. A much larger clone is a single base away; this may be a read error. V gene TRBV6-2 or TRBV6-3 combines with J gene TRBJ2-3; no reliable D call. V was pared by 5 bases and J by 2 bases, with 14 bases between. Per the germline V gene, CDR1 is MNHEY and CDR2 is SVGEGT. This CDR3 spans 15 amino acids. The CDR3 bases are TGTGCCAGCAGTCCGGCGGCTAGTTACACAGATACGCAGTATTTT. Residues: CASSPAASYTDTQYF.

The genes are TRBV4-2 and TRBJ2-3, with TRBD2 identical over 7 bases. The junction had 9 bases not matched to a gene; V was cut back by 4 bases and J by 2 bases. The CDR3 contains 16 residues. In germline, CDR1 is LGHNA, CDR2 YNFKEQ. The CDR3 nucleotides read TGTGCCAGCAGCCGGCGGGGCGGGAGCGACACAGATACGCAGTATTTT. It codes for CASSRRGGSDTDTQYF.

This chain uses TRBV5-1 with TRBJ1-1; TRBD1 might be the D (5 bases). The germline V gene encodes CDR1 SGHRS and CDR2 YFSETQ. The CDR3 is 15 residues long. V was clipped by 3 bases and J by 1 base, with 13 bases between them. The CDR3: CASSSVWGGNTEAFF. The CDR3 DNA follows: TGCGCCAGCAGCTCAGTATGGGGGGGGAACACTGAAGCTTTCTTT.

The chain couples TRBV7-2 to TRBJ1-4, with D unresolved. Germline V CDR1 and CDR2: SGHTA, FQGNSA. V shed 7 bases and J shed 12 bases, with 18 bases lying between them. CDR3 size: 13 residues. CDR3 sequence reads: CASTIGPWGELFF. CDR3 in DNA: TGTGCCAGCACCATCGGACCCTGGGGTGAACTGTTTTTT. The full variable domain, completed using reference TRBV7-2 and TRBJ1-4, is GAGVSQSPSNKVTEKGKDVELRCDPISGHTALYWYRQSLGQGLEFLIYFQGNSAPDKSGLPSDRFSAERTGGSVSTLTIQRTQQEDSAVYLCASTIGPWGELFFGSGTQLSVL.

The chain uses TRBV30 and TRBJ1-2, with D unresolved. Trimming stripped 5 bases from V and 8 bases from J, with 12 bases between. CDR1 GTSNPN and CDR2 SVGIG come from the germline V gene (reference sequence). This CDR3 is built from 11 residues. The CDR3 nucleotides read TGTGCCTGGGACCCTGGCCAGGGCTACACCTTC. Translated, it gives CAWDPGQGYTF. Full variable domain (missing parts from reference TRBV30 and TRBJ1-2): SQTIHQWPATLVQPVGSPLSLECTVEGTSNPNLYWYRQAAGRGLQLLFYSVGIGQISSEVPQNLSASRPQDRQFILSSKKLLLSDSGFYLCAWDPGQGYTFGSGTRLTVV.

Comment on this clone: One junction end disagrees with the germline gene, perhaps due to a read error. The chain carries TRBV20-1 and TRBJ1-2; 9 nucleotides agree with TRBD1. This CDR3 contains 13 residues. Germline V lookup: CDR1 DFQATT, CDR2 SNEGSKA (reference sequence). CDR3 DNA sequence: TGCAGTGCTAGTACAGGGGGCCGATATGTCTACACCTTC. Translating gives CSASTGGRYVYTF.